The clone carrying this T cell receptor (beta chain) was observed once. Its target is not known. This entry belongs to a study of cytomegalovirus exposure and HLA in healthy donors. Notes on the study in general: Accurate prediction of HLA-A and HLA-B alleles (for most subjects) was reportedly achieved from TCR beta sequences. It was reported in a later analysis that an Asian-associated ancestry cluster showed fewer N-insertions than the 666-donor mean. An analysis was carried out at a later point. It showed that HLA-associated TCR beta chains were more clonally expanded than equally common non-associated chains.

Trimming shortened V by 3 bases and J by 5 bases, and 19 bases separated the two germline ends. The CDR3 totals 16 residues. Looked up from germline, CDR1 is SGHNT and CDR2 is YYREEE (reference sequence). Healthy bone marrow donors made up the donor group. Primers included in the PCR were 60 Vbeta and 13 Jbeta primers. Using immunoSEQ multiplex PCR, the repertoire was profiled, and TCRdb retains in-frame clones only, with some absent. The sample lists around 99,000 clones, roughly 76% seen once, with 2% to 3% in the top ten. The receptor comes from a man aged 18 to 30 in good health and CMV-seronegative. The sample taken for sequencing was PBMCs. The chain links TRBV5-4 to TRBJ2-3, with a tentative D call TRBD2 (5 bases). The CDR3 nucleotides read TGTGCCAGCAGCTCCACCGCGGGCGGGTCGAAAGATACGCAGTATTTT. Translating gives CASSSTAGGSKDTQYF.